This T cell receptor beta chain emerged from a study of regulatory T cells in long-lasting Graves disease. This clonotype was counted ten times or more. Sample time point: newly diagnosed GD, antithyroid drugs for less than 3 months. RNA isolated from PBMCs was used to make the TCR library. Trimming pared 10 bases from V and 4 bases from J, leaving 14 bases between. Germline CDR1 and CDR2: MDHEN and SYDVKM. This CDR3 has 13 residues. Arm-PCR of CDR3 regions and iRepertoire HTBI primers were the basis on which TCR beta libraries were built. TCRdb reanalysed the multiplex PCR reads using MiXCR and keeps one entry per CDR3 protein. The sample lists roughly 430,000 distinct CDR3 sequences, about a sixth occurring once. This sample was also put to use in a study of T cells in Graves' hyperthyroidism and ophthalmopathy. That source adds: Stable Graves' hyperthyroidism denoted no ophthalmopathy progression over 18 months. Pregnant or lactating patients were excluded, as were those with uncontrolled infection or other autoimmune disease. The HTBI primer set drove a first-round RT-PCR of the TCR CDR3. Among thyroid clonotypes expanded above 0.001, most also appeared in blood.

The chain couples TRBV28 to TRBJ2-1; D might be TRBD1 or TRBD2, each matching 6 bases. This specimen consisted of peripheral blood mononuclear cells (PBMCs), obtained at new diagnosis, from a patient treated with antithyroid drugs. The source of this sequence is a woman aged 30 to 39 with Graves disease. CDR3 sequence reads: CATRRGPYNEQFF. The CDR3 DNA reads TGTGCCACCCGACGGGGGCCTTACAATGAGCAGTTCTTC.